This T cell receptor beta chain was captured by sequencing in a study of spatial heterogeneity in lung cancer. Every molecule of TCR cDNA had its own unique molecular identifier. TCRdb reanalysed the 5' RACE reads using MiXCR and keeps one entry per CDR3 protein. The data hold some 16,000 distinct CDR3 sequences, with 3.6% observed a single time. Germline V gene sequence: CDR1 LNHNV, CDR2 YYDKDF (reference sequence). The V gene lost 1 base and the J gene lost 0 bases, with 7 bases spanning the gap. The CDR3 spans 14 residues. Details on this clonotype: For a library built for alpha chains, this beta chain is a stray read; little rests on its size.

As for time point: sample taken at primary tumor resection. The sequence derives from a male donor with early-stage non-small cell lung cancer. This rearrangement joins TRBV15 to TRBJ2-7; the D is unclear. The material was normal lung tissue next to the tumor, obtained at surgery. The CDR3 nucleotides read TGTGCCACCAGCAGAGCCGTCACCTCCTACGAGCAGTACTTC. Translation gives CATSRAVTSYEQYF.